These 18 T cell receptor beta chains originate from one sample sequenced in a study of cytomegalovirus exposure and HLA in healthy donors. Both 60 Vbeta primers and 13 Jbeta primers went into the PCR. Assay used: immunoSEQ multiplex PCR; TCRdb lists only in-frame clones, some missing. In the table there are roughly 80,000 clones, roughly 73% of which are singletons. Sequences were obtained from PBMCs. These receptors were obtained from a woman in her thirties or forties in good health and CMV-seropositive.

This clone was counted between two and nine times. The V and J genes are TRBV21-1 and TRBJ1-5; the table's D call of TRBD1 was not tested on the DNA. TRBV21-1 is a recognized pseudogene. The CDR3 contains 15 residues. The CDR3 region has the DNA TGTGCCAGCACCACGGGACAGGCGGCATCCCAGCCCCAGCATTTT. Amino acid sequence: CASTTGQAASQPQHF.

J is TRBJ1-2 and V is TRBV4-1; the D gene is possibly TRBD1 (6 bases). The CDR3 consists of 14 residues. Trimming took off 1 base at V and 8 bases at J, with 14 bases between the two ends. Germline V gene sequence: CDR1 MGHRA, CDR2 YSYEKL. The CDR3 spells CASSQVDPGEGYTF. DNA for the CDR3: TGCGCCAGCAGCCAAGTAGACCCAGGGGAGGGCTACACCTTC.

This clone was detected only once. The chain has TRBV9 and TRBJ1-2; a weak D match, TRBD1 (5 bases). The V end was cut by 0 bases, the J end by 7 bases, with 16 bases between. CDR3 length: 15 residues. Germline V lookup: CDR1 SGDLS, CDR2 YYNGEE. For the CDR3, the DNA is TGTGCCAGCAGCGTAGAATCGTCCGGACAACTTGGCTACACCTTC. As protein: CASSVESSGQLGYTF.

J is TRBJ2-3 and V is TRBV18; 7 nucleotides agree with TRBD2. V lost 4 bases, J lost 5 bases, and 6 bases stayed unmatched. The germline CDR1 and CDR2 sequences are KGHSH and LQKENI. This CDR3 region has 14 residues. The CDR3 nucleotides read TGTGCCAGCTCACTGAGCGGGATGGGAGATACGCAGTATTTT. It yields the protein CASSLSGMGDTQYF.

This chain connects TRBV6-1 to TRBJ1-4; D ambiguous. Germline V gene sequence: CDR1 MNHNS, CDR2 SASEGT. There are 15 residues in the CDR3. The V gene lost 7 bases and the J gene lost 7 bases, with 19 bases spanning the gap. Here the CDR3 reads CASIRSGHGSEKLFF. CDR3 in DNA: TGTGCCAGCATTCGTAGTGGGCACGGGAGTGAAAAACTGTTTTTT.

This chain links TRBV6-1 with TRBJ2-5, with 10 bases lining up with TRBD1. CDR1 is MNHNS and CDR2 is SASEGT in the germline V gene. J gave up 9 bases and V 5 bases, and 9 bases lay outside the gene matches. There are 14 residues in the CDR3. The CDR3 here is CASSRDRGLVAQYF. CDR3 nucleotides: TGTGCCAGCAGTCGGGACAGGGGTTTGGTCGCCCAGTACTTC.

This clone was observed a handful of times. The V call is TRBV11-1, the J call TRBJ2-7; 8 bases fit TRBD1. Germline V gene sequence: CDR1 SGHAT, CDR2 FQDESV (reference sequence). CDR3 length: 12 amino acids. V shed 6 bases, J shed 7 bases, and the junction held 5 bases outside the gene matches. In DNA, the CDR3 is TGTGCCAGCAGAACCACAGGGGGGGAGCAGTACTTC. It encodes CASRTTGGEQYF.

This clone was counted only a few times. This chain links TRBV7-2 with TRBJ1-1, with D possibly being TRBD1 (5 bases). The ends were cut back, 4 bases at V and 0 bases at J, with 15 bases in the middle. Germline V gene sequence: CDR1 SGHTA, CDR2 FQGNSA. The CDR3 sequence is 16 residues long. The DNA for the CDR3 is TGTGCCAGCAGCTCCCGATTTGGACAAGTGAACACTGAAGCTTTCTTT. Residues: CASSSRFGQVNTEAFF.

This clone appeared a single time. The CDR3 DNA follows: TGTGCCAGCAGTTACAGCGGGACTGGGAGCAATCAGCCCCAGCATTTT. Its protein product is CASSYSGTGSNQPQHF. The gene calls are TRBV6-5 and TRBJ1-5, with TRBD1 as a possible D gene (5 bases). The CDR3 loop spans 16 amino acids. Germline values: CDR1 MNHEY, CDR2 SVGAGI. Between the trimmed V and J ends, which lost 2 bases and 1 base, there was a span of 12 bases.

This clone has only a few counts. This chain links TRBV19 with TRBJ2-4; 10 bases align to TRBD2. The V and J ends lost 7 bases and 10 bases, in that order; junction bases with no gene match: 4. The CDR3 spans 12 residues. Germline V gives CDR1 LNHDA, CDR2 SQIVND (reference sequence). Written as DNA, the CDR3 is TGTGCCAGTAAGGGGACTAGCGAGATTCAGTACTTC. This encodes CASKGTSEIQYF.

In this sample, this clone turned up once. This chain connects TRBV29-1 to TRBJ1-2, with 9 bases fitting TRBD1. This CDR3 comprises 12 residues. With V trimmed by 6 bases and J by 8 bases, 7 bases remained unmatched. The germline gives CDR1 SQVTM, CDR2 ANQGSEA. The CDR3 protein is CSVLGQGSGYTF. CDR3 nucleotide sequence: TGCAGCGTCCTGGGACAGGGAAGCGGCTACACCTTC.

The gene calls are TRBV5-1 and TRBJ2-3; TRBD1 aligns across 12 bases. CDR3 length equals 16 residues. In germline, CDR1 is SGHRS, CDR2 YFSETQ. Trimming at V came to 4 bases and at J to 6 bases, leaving 9 bases not matched to a gene. This CDR3 is CASSGGTGGTLDTQYF. DNA of the CDR3: TGCGCCAGCAGCGGCGGGACAGGGGGCACTCTCGATACGCAGTATTTT.

In this sample, this clone turned up a few times. This rearrangement joins TRBV5-1 to TRBJ2-5, with 7 bases matching TRBD2. CDR3 length: 16 residues. Germline CDR1 and CDR2: SGHRS and YFSETQ. The V and J ends lost 4 bases and 5 bases, in that order; junction bases with no gene match: 14. The CDR3 region has the DNA TGCGCCAGCAGCCTGGCCGGGTGGATGGGAGGGGAGACCCAGTACTTC. Its protein product is CASSLAGWMGGETQYF.

This clone was detected a few times. The J gene is TRBJ2-1, the V gene TRBV5-6, with 7 nucleotides matching TRBD2. This CDR3 is 17 amino acids long. After removal of 3 bases from V and 10 bases from J, the junction contained 19 bases not matched to a gene. CDR1 and CDR2 (germline): SGHDT, YYEEEE. The CDR3 region is CASSWVLGEGRRFEQFF. DNA of the CDR3: TGTGCCAGCAGCTGGGTTTTGGGGGAGGGCCGGAGGTTCGAGCAGTTCTTC.

The chain has TRBV6-1 and TRBJ1-5, with unresolved D. The CDR3 sequence is 15 residues long. Germline assignment: CDR1 MNHNS and CDR2 SASEGT. The germline V and J ends were trimmed by 6 bases and 0 bases, with 12 bases remaining between them. The CDR3 loop is CASSTTHPSNQPQHF. The CDR3 region has the DNA TGTGCCAGCAGCACCACTCACCCTAGCAATCAGCCCCAGCATTTT.

The V gene is TRBV11-2, the J gene TRBJ1-2; 7 nucleotides line up with TRBD1. The CDR3 length is 13 residues. Germline-derived CDR1 and CDR2 are SGHAT and FQNNGV. V trimming: 5 bases; J trimming: 2 bases; junction bases outside the gene matches: 2. CDR3 coding DNA: TGTGCCAGCAGCCGGGACAGCAACTATGGCTACACCTTC. This sequence encodes CASSRDSNYGYTF.

The chain recombines TRBV11-2 with TRBJ1-1; D is uncertain. The germline gives CDR1 SGHAT, CDR2 FQNNGV. Trimming shortened V by 5 bases and J by 0 bases, and 13 bases separated the two germline ends. This CDR3 comprises 15 residues. The CDR3 DNA reads TGTGCCAGCAGCCCACGTGGCTTCGTGAACACTGAAGCTTTCTTT. Amino acid sequence: CASSPRGFVNTEAFF.

The V and J genes are TRBV20-1 and TRBJ2-3, with D perhaps matching TRBD2 (6 bases). Germline CDR1 is DFQATT and CDR2 is SNEGSKA (reference sequence). The CDR3 is made up of 11 amino acids. V was cut by 6 bases and J by 4 bases, with 8 bases left in between. The CDR3 sequence: CSARRADTQYF. Written as DNA, the CDR3 is TGCAGTGCGAGGAGGGCAGATACGCAGTATTTT.